This TCR beta chain was documented in a study of T cell changes during pregnancy in multiple sclerosis. The repertoire was sequenced with immunoSEQ multiplex PCR; TCRdb's copy has only in-frame clones and lacks some. Among about 70,000 clones listed, 80% to 95% were seen once. This CDR3 is built from 15 residues. V trimming: 5 bases; J trimming: 2 bases; junction bases outside the gene matches: 6. The germline gives CDR1 SEHNR, CDR2 FQNEAQ (reference sequence). The input for sequencing was peripheral blood, taken before pregnancy. The TCR sequence derives from a female donor with multiple sclerosis, enrolled in a pregnancy study. The chain joins TRBV7-9 to TRBJ1-5; the match to TRBD1 covers 7 bases. CDR3 coding DNA: TGTGCCAGCAGCCGGGGACAGTATGGCAATCAGCCCCAGCATTTT. Protein sequence: CASSRGQYGNQPQHF.